This T cell receptor (beta chain) originates from a study of human T cells and chemical hapten exposure. Study information: Small pooled library volume differences mainly caused per-sample TCR yield variation. Broader study findings: Those TCRs sitting above 1 in 1000 frequency stayed the same with DPC sensitization.

This clonotype was seen a handful of times. Its antigen remains unidentified. As for time point: healthy volunteer bleed at 2 weeks. Unfractionated whole blood served as the source for total RNA extraction. What the library attached to individual cDNA molecules were unique molecular identifiers. In the original processing: Samples ranged from roughly 23,224 to 690,600 TCRs, with a median of about 96,000. TCRdb re-called the RACE reads with MiXCR, one entry per CDR3 protein. None of the V and J calls come from the authors' own analysis; TCRdb made them. The sample consists of roughly 130,000 distinct CDR3 sequences, roughly 9.5% of them appearing once. The length of the CDR3 is 13 residues. The germline V and J ends were trimmed by 4 bases and 1 base, with 10 bases remaining between them. Looked up from germline, CDR1 is SQVTM and CDR2 is ANQGSEA.

The V and J genes are TRBV29-1 and TRBJ1-1; D unresolved. Sequencing input: whole blood. This clonotype was sampled from a male donor in good health. Some clones in this sample may be carry-over from other donors' samples. CDR3 nucleotides: TGCAGCGTTGGGGCAGATGGGAACACTGAAGCTTTCTTT. It yields the protein CSVGADGNTEAFF. The full variable domain, rest sourced from reference TRBV29-1 and TRBJ1-1, is SAVISQKPSRDICQRGTSLTIQCQVDSQVTMMFWYRQQPGQSLTLIATANQGSEATYESGFVIDKFPISRPNLTFSTLTVSNMSPEDSSIYLCSVGADGNTEAFFGQGTRLTVV.